The sequence of this TCR beta chain was determined in a study of cytomegalovirus exposure and HLA in healthy donors. Study observations and caveats: Researchers had no immune exposure information except CMV serostatus available.

As to this clone: Its specificity is not known.

60 Vbeta and 13 Jbeta primers were used in PCR. The assay was immunoSEQ multiplex PCR, and TCRdb's table has in-frame clones only and misses some. Counted here are under 200,000 clones, approximately 81% occurring once; the ten biggest clones make up approximately 1.3%. J gave up 8 bases and V 4 bases, and 9 bases lay outside the gene matches. This CDR3 has 15 residues. From germline, CDR1 is SGHNT and CDR2 YYREEE (reference sequence). This sequence originates from a man in his forties or fifties in good health and CMV-seropositive. The V call is TRBV5-4, the J call TRBJ2-2; 9 bases match TRBD1. The sequenced sample consisted of PBMCs. CDR3: CASSGWTGERGELFF. Written as DNA, the CDR3 is TGTGCCAGCAGCGGGTGGACAGGGGAGAGGGGGGAGCTGTTTTTT.